These 7 T cell receptor beta chains were sequenced from one sample in a study of blood T cell repertoires in COVID-19. Sequenced by immunoSEQ multiplex PCR; TCRdb stores in-frame clones only, minus some. The table includes approximately 80,000 clones, about 68% detected once. Sequences were obtained from peripheral blood. All receptors come from a man aged 45-60 years with active or convalescent COVID-19.

This sequence joins TRBV7-8 and TRBJ2-3, with 7 bases fitting TRBD2. Germline loops: CDR1 SGHVS, CDR2 FQNEAQ. With V trimmed by 1 base and J by 1 base, 5 bases remained unmatched. This CDR3 contains 16 residues. Here the CDR3 DNA reads TGTGCCAGCAGCTTAGGCCGGGGGGTCGGCACAGATACGCAGTATTTT. It codes for CASSLGRGVGTDTQYF.

The V call is TRBV7-9, the J call TRBJ2-5, with D possibly matching TRBD2 (6 bases). CDR1 and CDR2 from the germline V gene are SEHNR and FQNEAQ (reference sequence). Between the trimmed V and J ends, which lost 3 bases and 2 bases, there was a span of 13 bases. The CDR3 has 15 amino acids. CDR3: CASSFGTLEQETQYF. In nucleotides, the CDR3 is TGTGCCAGCAGCTTCGGGACTCTCGAACAAGAGACCCAGTACTTC.

This clone was seen only a few times. The chain carries TRBV7-9 and TRBJ2-7; possibly TRBD1 for D (5 bases). Trimming stripped 6 bases from V and 6 bases from J, with 12 bases between. The CDR3 extends over 12 amino acids. Per germline, CDR1 SEHNR and CDR2 FQNEAQ (reference sequence). CDR3 in amino acids: CASRPQGPEQYF. The CDR3 DNA reads as TGTGCCAGCAGGCCGCAGGGCCCCGAGCAGTACTTC.

The chain joins TRBV19 to TRBJ2-7; the match to TRBD1 covers 9 bases. This CDR3 has 14 amino acids. V was pared by 5 bases and J by 5 bases, with 7 bases of the junction left unmatched. Germline V lookup: CDR1 LNHDA, CDR2 SQIVND (reference sequence). The CDR3 here is CASSPRTGANEQYF. The CDR3 DNA is TGTGCCAGTAGTCCCCGGACAGGGGCCAACGAGCAGTACTTC.

The V gene is TRBV2, the J gene TRBJ2-3, with D hard to call. This CDR3 is 12 amino acids long. Germline CDR1 SNHLY, CDR2 FYNNEI. Trimming cost V 10 bases and J 6 bases, with 14 bases left between them. CDR3 in amino acids: CANKETGDTQYF. The CDR3, as DNA: TGTGCCAACAAGGAGACCGGGGATACGCAGTATTTT.

The chain carries TRBV19 and TRBJ2-3; the D gene is possibly TRBD2 (5 bases). The CDR3 sequence is 15 residues long. The V end lost 7 bases, the J end lost 1 base, and 15 bases lay between the germline ends. Germline assignment: CDR1 LNHDA and CDR2 SQIVND (reference sequence). The CDR3 DNA is TGTGCCAGTAATGGTCGGAGTAGCGGCACAGATACGCAGTATTTT. Residues: CASNGRSSGTDTQYF.

The chain couples TRBV9 to TRBJ2-3, with a weak D call TRBD1 (6 bases). The CDR3 totals 14 residues. Trimming cost V 4 bases and J 3 bases, with 12 bases left between them. CDR1 SGDLS and CDR2 YYNGEE come from the germline V gene. The CDR3 bases are TGTGCCAGCAGCCCTAGGACAGAGACAGATACGCAGTATTTT. Protein: CASSPRTETDTQYF. The complete variable domain, with remaining parts taken from reference TRBV9 and TRBJ2-3, reads DSGVTQTPKHLITATGQRVTLRCSPRSGDLSVYWYQQSLDQGLQFLIQYYNGEERAKGNILERFSAQQFPDLHSELNLSSLELGDSALYFCASSPRTETDTQYFGPGTRLTVL.